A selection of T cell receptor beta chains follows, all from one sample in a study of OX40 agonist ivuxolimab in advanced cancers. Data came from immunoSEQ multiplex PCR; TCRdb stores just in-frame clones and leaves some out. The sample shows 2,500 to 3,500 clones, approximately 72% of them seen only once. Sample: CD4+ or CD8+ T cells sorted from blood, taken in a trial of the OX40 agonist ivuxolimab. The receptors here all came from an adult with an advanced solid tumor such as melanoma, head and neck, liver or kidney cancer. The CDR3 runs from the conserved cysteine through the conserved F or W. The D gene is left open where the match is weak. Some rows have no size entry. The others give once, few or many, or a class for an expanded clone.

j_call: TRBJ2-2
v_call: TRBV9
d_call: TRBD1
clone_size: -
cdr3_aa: CASSAGDRGYTGELFF
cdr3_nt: TGTGCCAGCAGCGCGGGGGACAGGGGGTATACCGGGGAGCTGTTTTTT

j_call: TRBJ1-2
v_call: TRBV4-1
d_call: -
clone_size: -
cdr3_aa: CASSQLLSGEAGYTF
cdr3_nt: TGCGCCAGCAGCCAATTATTGTCCGGCGAGGCTGGCTACACCTTC

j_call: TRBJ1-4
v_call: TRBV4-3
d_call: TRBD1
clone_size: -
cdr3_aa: CASSLLGDRGNEKLFF
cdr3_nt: TGCGCCAGCAGCCTGCTGGGGGACAGGGGTAATGAAAAACTGTTTTTT

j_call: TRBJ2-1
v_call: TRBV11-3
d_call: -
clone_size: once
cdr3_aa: CASSLGSGQFF
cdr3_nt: TGTGCCAGCAGCCTTGGCTCGGGGCAGTTCTTC

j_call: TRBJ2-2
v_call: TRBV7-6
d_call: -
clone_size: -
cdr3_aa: CASTNTGELFF
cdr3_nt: TGTGCCAGCACGAACACCGGGGAGCTGTTTTTT

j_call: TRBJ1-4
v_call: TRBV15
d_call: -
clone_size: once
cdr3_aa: CATSRGWWGTGDEKLFF
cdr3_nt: TGTGCCACCAGCAGAGGGTGGTGGGGGACGGGAGATGAAAAACTGTTTTTT

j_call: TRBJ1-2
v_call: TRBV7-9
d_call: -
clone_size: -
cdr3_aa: CASSSVGHYGYTF
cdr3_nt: TGTGCCAGCAGCTCCGTTGGGCACTATGGCTACACCTTC

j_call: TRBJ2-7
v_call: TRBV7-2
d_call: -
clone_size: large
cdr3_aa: CASSFSSLAYEQYF
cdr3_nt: TGTGCCAGCAGCTTCAGCAGTCTAGCCTACGAGCAGTACTTC

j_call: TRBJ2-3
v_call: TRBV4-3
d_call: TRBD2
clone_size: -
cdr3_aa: CASSPGLAGGPTDTQYF
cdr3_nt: TGCGCCAGCAGCCCCGGACTAGCGGGAGGTCCCACAGATACGCAGTATTTT

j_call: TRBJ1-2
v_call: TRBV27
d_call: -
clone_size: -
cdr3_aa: CASSMTRNYGYTF
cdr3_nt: TGTGCCAGCAGTATGACAAGAAACTATGGCTACACCTTC

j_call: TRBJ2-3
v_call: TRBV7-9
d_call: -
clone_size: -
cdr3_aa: CASSLGGGIADTQYF
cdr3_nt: TGTGCCAGCAGCTTAGGGGGAGGTATTGCAGATACGCAGTATTTT

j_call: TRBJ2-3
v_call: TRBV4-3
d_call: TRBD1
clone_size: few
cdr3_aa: CASSPAAGGVTDTQYF
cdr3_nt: TGCGCCAGCAGCCCGGCGGCAGGGGGAGTCACAGATACGCAGTATTTT

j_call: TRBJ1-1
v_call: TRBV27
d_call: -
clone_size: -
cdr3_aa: CASSLSLNTEAFF
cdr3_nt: TGTGCCAGCAGTTTATCGCTGAACACTGAAGCTTTCTTT

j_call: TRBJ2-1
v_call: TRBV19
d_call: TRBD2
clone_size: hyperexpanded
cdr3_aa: CASRRTSGDYNEQFF
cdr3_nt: TGTGCCAGTAGACGGACTAGCGGGGATTACAATGAGCAGTTCTTC

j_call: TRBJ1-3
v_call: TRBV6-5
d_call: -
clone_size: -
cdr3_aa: CASSRAGSLRNTIYF
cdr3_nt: TGTGCCAGCAGTCGCGCAGGGAGCTTAAGGAACACCATATATTTT

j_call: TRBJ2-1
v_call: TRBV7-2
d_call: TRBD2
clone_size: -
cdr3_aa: CASTFPREGRGDEQFF
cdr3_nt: TGTGCCAGCACCTTCCCCCGGGAGGGCCGTGGCGATGAGCAGTTCTTC

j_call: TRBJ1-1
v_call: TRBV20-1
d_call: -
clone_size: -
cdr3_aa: CSAREGTEAFF
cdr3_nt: TGCAGTGCTAGAGAGGGAACTGAAGCTTTCTTT

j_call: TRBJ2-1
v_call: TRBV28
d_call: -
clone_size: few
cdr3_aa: CASAGVNEQFF
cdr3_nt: TGTGCCAGCGCAGGGGTGAATGAGCAGTTCTTC

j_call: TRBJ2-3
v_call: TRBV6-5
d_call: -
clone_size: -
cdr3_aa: CASSYSGPGDTQYF
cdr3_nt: TGTGCCAGCAGTTACTCTGGGCCTGGAGATACGCAGTATTTT

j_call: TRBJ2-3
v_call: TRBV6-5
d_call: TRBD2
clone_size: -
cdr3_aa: CASSPSGSTDTQYF
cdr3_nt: TGTGCCAGCAGCCCTAGCGGGAGCACAGATACGCAGTATTTT

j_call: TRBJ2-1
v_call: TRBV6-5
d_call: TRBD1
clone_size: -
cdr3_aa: CASSPATGAEQFF
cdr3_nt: TGTGCCAGCAGTCCCGCGACAGGGGCCGAGCAGTTCTTC

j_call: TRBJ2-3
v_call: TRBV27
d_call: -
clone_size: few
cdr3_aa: CATEGTSTDTQYF
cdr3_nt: TGTGCCACCGAGGGGACTAGCACAGATACGCAGTATTTT

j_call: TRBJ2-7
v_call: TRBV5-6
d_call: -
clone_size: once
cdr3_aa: CASTSGISFYEQYF
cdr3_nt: TGTGCCAGCACCTCAGGAATATCTTTCTACGAGCAGTACTTC

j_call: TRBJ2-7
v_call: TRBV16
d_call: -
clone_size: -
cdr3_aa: CASSHTSSSGQYF
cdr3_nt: TGTGCCAGCAGCCATACGTCCAGTTCGGGGCAGTACTTC